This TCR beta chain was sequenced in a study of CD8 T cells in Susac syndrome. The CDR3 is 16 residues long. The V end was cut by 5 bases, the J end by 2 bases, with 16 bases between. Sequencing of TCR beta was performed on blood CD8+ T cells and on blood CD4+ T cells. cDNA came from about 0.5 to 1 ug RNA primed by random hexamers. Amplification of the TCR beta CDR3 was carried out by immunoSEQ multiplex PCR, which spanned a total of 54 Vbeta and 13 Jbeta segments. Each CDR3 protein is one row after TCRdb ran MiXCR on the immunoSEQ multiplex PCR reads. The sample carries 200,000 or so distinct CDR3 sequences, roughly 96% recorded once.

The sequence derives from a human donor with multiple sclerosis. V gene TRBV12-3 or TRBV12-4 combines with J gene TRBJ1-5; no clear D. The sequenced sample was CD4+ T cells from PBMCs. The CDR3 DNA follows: TGTGCCAGCAGTCCTCCAACCGGGCGGGGCAATCAGCCCCAGCATTTT. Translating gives CASSPPTGRGNQPQHF.